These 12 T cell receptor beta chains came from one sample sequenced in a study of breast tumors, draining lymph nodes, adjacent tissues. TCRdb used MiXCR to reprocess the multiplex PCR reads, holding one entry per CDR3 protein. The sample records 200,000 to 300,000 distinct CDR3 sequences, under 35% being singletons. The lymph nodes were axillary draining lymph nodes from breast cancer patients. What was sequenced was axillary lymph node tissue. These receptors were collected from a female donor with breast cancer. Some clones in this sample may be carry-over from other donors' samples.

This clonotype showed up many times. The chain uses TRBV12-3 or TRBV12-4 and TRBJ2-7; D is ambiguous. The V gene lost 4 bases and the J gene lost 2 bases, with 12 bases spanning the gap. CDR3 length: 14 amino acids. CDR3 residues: CASSYSASAYEQYF. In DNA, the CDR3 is TGTGCCAGCAGTTATTCGGCTTCAGCCTACGAGCAGTACTTC.

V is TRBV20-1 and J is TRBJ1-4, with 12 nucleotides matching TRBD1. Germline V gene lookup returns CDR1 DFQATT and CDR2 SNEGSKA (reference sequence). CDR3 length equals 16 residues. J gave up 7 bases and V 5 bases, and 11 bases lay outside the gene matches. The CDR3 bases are TGCAGTGCTTCGGAGACGGGACAGGGGGCGCGTGAAAAACTGTTTTTT. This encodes CSASETGQGAREKLFF.

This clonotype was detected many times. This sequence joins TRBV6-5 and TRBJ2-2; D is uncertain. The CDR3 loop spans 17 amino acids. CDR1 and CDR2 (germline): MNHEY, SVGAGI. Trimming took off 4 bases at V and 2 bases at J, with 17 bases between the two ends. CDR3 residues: CASSSSSGSFNTGELFF. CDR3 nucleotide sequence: TGTGCCAGCAGTTCCAGTAGTGGCAGCTTTAACACCGGGGAGCTGTTTTTT.

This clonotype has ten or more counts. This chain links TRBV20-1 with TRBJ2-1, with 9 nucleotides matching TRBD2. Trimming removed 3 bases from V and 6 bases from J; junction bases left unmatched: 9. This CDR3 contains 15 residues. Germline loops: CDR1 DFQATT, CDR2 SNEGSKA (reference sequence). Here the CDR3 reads CSASFVAGAVNEQFF. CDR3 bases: TGCAGTGCTAGTTTCGTAGCGGGGGCGGTCAATGAGCAGTTCTTC.

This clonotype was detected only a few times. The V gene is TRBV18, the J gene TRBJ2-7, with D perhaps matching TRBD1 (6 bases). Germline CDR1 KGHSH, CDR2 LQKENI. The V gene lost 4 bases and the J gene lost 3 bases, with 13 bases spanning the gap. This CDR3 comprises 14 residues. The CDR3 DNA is TGTGCCAGCTCACAACCGGGACAAAACTACGAGCAGTACTTC. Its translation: CASSQPGQNYEQYF.

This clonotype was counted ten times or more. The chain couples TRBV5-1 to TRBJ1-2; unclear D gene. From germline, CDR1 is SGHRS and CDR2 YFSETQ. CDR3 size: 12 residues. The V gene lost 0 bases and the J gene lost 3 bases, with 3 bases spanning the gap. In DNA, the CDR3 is TGCGCCAGCAGCTTGGACGACTATGGCTACACCTTC. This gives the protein CASSLDDYGYTF.

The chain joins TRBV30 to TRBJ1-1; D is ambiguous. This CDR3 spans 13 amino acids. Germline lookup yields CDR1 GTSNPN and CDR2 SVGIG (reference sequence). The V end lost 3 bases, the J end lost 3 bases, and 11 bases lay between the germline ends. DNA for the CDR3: TGTGCCTGGAGAGTGTTCAGATACACTGAAGCTTTCTTT. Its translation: CAWRVFRYTEAFF.

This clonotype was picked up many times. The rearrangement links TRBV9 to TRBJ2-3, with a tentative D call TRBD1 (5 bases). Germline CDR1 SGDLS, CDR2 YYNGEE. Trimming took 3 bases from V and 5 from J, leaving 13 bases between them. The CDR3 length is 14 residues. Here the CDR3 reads CASSEGPQGDTQYF. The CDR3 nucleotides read TGTGCCAGCAGCGAGGGGCCTCAGGGAGATACGCAGTATTTT.

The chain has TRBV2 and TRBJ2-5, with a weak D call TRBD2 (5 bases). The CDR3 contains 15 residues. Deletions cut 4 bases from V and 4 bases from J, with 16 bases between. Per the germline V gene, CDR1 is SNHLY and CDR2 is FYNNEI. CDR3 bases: TGTGCCAGCAGTGTGGTGGGAGCCCATGGAGAGACCCAGTACTTC. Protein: CASSVVGAHGETQYF.

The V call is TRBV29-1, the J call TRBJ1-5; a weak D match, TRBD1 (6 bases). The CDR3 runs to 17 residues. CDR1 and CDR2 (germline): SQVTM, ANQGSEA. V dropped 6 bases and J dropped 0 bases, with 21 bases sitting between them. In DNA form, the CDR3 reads TGCAGCGTCAGCGGAGCGGGGGCAGAACATAGCAATCAGCCCCAGCATTTT. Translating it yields CSVSGAGAEHSNQPQHF.

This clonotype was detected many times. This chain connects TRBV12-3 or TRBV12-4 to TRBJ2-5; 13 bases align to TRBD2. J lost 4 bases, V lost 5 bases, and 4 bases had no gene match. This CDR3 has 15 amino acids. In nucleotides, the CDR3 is TGTGCCAGCAGTAGGACTAGCGGGAGTTCAGAGACCCAGTACTTC. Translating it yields CASSRTSGSSETQYF.

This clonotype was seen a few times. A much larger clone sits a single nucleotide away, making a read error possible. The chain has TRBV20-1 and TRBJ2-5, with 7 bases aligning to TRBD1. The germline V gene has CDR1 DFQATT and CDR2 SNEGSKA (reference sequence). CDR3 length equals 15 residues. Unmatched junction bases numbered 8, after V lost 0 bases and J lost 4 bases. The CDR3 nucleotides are TGCAGTGCTAGAGAGGAAGGGGGCGCAGCAGAGACCCAGTACTTC. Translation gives CSAREEGGAAETQYF.